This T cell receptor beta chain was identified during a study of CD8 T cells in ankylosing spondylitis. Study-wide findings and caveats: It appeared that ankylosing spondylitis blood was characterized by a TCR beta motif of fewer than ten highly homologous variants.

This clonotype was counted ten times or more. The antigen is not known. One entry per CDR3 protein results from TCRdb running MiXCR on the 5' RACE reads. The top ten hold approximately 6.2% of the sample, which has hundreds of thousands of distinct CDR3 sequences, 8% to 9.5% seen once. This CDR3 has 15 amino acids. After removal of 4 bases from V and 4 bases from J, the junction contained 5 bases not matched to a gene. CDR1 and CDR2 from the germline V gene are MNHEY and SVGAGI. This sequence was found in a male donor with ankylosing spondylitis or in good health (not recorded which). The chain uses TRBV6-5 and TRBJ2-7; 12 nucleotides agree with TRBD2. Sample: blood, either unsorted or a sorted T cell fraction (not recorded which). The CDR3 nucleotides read TGTGCCAGCAGTTCCCGACTAGCGGGAGTTTACGAGCAGTACTTC. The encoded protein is CASSSRLAGVYEQYF.